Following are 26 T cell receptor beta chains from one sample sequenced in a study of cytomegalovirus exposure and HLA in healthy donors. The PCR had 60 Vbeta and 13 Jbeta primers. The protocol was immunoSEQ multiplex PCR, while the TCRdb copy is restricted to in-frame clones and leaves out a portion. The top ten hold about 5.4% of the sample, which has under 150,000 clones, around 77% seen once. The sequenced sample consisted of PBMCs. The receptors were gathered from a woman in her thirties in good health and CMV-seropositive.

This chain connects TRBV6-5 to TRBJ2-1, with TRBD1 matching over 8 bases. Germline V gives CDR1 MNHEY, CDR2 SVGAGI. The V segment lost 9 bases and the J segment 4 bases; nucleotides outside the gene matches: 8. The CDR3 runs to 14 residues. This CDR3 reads CASCRGQGYNEQFF. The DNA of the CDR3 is TGTGCCAGTTGTAGAGGACAGGGTTACAATGAGCAGTTCTTC.

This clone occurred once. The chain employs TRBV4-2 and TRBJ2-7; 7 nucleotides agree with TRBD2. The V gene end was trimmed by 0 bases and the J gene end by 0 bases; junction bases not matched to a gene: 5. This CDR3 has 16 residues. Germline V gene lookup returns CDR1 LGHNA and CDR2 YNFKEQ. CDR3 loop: CASSQEASGSSYEQYF. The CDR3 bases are TGTGCCAGCAGCCAAGAGGCTAGCGGTAGCTCCTACGAGCAGTACTTC.

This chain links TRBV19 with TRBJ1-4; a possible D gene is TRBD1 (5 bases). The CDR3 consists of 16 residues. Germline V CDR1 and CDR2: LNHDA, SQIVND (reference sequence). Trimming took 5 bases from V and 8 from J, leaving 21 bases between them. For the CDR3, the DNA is TGTGCCAGTAGTCCCTGGTGGGGAGGGGAAGACGAAAAACTGTTTTTT. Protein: CASSPWWGGEDEKLFF.

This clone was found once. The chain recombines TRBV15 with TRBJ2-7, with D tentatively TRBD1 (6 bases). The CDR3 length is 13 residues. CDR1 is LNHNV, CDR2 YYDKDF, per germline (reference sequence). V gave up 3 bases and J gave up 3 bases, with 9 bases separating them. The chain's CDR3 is CATSRVDSYEQYF. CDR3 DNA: TGTGCCACCAGCAGGGTGGACAGCTACGAGCAGTACTTC.

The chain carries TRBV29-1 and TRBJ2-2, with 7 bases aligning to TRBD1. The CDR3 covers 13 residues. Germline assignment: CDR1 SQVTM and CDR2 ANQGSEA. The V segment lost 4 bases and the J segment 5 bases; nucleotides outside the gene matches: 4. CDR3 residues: CSVGQGVTGELFF. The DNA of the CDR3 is TGCAGCGTTGGGCAGGGGGTAACCGGGGAGCTGTTTTTT.

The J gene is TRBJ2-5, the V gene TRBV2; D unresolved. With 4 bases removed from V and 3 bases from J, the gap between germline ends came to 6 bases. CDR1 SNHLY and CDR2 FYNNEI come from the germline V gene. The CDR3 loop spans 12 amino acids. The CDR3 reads CASSVTEETQYF. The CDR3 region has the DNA TGTGCCAGCAGTGTAACAGAAGAGACCCAGTACTTC. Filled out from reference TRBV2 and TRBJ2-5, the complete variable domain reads EPEVTQTPSHQVTQMGQEVILRCVPISNHLYFYWYRQILGQKVEFLVSFYNNEISEKSEIFDDQFSVERPDGSNFTLKIRSTKLEDSAMYFCASSVTEETQYFGPGTRLLVL.

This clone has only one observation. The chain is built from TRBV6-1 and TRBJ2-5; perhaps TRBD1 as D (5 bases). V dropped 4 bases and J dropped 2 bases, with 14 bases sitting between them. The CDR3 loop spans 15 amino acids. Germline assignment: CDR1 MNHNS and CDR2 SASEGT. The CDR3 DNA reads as TGTGCCAGCAGTGCCCAGGGCAGCAATCAAGAGACCCAGTACTTC. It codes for CASSAQGSNQETQYF.

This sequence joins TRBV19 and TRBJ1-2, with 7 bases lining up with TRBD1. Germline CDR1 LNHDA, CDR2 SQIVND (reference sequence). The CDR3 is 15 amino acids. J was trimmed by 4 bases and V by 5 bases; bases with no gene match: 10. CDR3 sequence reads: CASSELQGSFYGYTF. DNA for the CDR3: TGTGCCAGTAGTGAACTACAGGGGAGTTTCTATGGCTACACCTTC. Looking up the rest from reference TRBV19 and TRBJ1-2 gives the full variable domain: DGGITQSPKYLFRKEGQNVTLSCEQNLNHDAMYWYRQDPGQGLRLIYYSQIVNDFQKGDIAEGYSVSREKKESFPLTVTSAQKNPTAFYLCASSELQGSFYGYTFGSGTRLTVV.

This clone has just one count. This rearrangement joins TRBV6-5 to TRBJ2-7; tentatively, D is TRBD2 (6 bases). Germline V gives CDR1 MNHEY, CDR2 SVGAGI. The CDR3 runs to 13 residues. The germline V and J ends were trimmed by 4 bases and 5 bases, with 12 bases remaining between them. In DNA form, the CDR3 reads TGTGCCAGCAGTTGGCGGGGACGGAACGAGCAGTACTTC. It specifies CASSWRGRNEQYF.

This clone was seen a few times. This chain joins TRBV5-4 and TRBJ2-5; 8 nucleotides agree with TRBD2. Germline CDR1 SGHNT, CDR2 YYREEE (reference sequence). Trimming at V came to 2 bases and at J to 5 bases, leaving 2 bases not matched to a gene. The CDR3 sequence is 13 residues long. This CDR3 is CASSLPGGETQYF. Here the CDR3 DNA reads TGTGCCAGCAGCTTACCGGGAGGGGAGACCCAGTACTTC.

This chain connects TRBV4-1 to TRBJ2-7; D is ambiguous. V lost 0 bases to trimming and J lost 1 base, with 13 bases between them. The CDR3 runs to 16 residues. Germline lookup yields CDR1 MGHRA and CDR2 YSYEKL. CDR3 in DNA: TGCGCCAGCAGCCAAGATCACCCCCTGCGGTCCTACGAGCAGTACTTC. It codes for CASSQDHPLRSYEQYF.

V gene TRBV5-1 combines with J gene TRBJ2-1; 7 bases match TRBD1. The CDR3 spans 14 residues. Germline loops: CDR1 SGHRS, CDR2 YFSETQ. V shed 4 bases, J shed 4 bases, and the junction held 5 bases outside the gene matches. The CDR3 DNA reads TGCGCCAGCAGCCTAGGGACAGCATACAATGAGCAGTTCTTC. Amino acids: CASSLGTAYNEQFF.

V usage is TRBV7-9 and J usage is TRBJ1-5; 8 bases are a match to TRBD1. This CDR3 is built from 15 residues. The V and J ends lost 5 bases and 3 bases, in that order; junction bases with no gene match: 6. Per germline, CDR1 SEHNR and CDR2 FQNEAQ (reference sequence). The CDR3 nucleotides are TGTGCCAGCAGCCCCGCAGGGGGCTACAATCAGCCCCAGCATTTT. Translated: CASSPAGGYNQPQHF.

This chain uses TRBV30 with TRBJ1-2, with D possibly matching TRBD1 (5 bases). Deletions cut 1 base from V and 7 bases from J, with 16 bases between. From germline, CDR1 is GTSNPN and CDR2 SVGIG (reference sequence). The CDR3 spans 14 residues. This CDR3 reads CAWSGAGKSVGYTF. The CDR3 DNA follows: TGTGCCTGGAGTGGGGCAGGGAAATCGGTTGGCTACACCTTC.

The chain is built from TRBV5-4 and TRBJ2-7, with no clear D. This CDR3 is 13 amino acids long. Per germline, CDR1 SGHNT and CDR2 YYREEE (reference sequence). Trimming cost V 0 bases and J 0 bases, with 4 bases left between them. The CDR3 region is CASSLDRSYEQYF. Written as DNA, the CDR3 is TGTGCCAGCAGCTTGGATCGCTCCTACGAGCAGTACTTC.

CDR3 in DNA: TGTGCCAGCAGCCCGACCTCCGCAGGCTACGAGCAGTACTTC. It specifies CASSPTSAGYEQYF. The rearrangement joins TRBV27 to TRBJ2-7; D not certain. The germline CDR1 and CDR2 sequences are MNHEY and SMNVEV (reference sequence). The V gene lost 6 bases and the J gene lost 3 bases, with 15 bases spanning the gap. There are 14 residues in the CDR3.

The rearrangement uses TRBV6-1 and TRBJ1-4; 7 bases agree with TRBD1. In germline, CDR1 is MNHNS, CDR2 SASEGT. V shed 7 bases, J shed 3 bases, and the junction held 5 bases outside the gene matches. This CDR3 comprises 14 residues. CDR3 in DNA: TGTGCCAGCATTTCGACAGGGTCTAATGAAAAACTGTTTTTT. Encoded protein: CASISTGSNEKLFF.

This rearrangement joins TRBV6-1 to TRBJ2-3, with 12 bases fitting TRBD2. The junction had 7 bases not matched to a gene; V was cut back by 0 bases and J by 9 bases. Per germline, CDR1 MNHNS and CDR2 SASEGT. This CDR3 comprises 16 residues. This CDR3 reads CASSEALAGGQGTQYF. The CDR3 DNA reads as TGTGCCAGCAGTGAAGCACTAGCGGGAGGCCAGGGAACGCAGTATTTT.

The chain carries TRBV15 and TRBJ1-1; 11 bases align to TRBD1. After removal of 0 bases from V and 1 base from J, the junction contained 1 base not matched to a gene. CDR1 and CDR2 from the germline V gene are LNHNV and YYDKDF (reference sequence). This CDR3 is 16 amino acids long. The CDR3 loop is CATSRDGTGGNTEAFF. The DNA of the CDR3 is TGTGCCACCAGCAGAGATGGGACAGGGGGGAACACTGAAGCTTTCTTT.

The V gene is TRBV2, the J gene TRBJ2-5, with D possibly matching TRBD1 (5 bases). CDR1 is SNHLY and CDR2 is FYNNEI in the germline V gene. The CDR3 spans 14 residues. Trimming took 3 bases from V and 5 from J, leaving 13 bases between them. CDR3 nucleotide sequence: TGTGCCAGCAGTGAGCGCTACAGGATTGAGACCCAGTACTTC. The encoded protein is CASSERYRIETQYF.

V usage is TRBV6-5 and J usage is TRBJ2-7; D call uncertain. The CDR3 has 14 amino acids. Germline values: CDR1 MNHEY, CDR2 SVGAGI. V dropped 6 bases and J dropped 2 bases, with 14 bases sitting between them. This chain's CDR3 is CASSEAPLTYEQYF. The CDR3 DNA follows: TGTGCCAGCAGCGAAGCTCCTCTCACCTACGAGCAGTACTTC.

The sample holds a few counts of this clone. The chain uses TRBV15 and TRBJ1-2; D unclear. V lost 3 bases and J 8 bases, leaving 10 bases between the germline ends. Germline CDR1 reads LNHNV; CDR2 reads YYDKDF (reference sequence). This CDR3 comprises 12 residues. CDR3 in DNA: TGTGCCACCAGCAGTCTGGCGGAGGGCTACACCTTC. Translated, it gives CATSSLAEGYTF. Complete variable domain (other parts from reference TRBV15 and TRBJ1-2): DAMVIQNPRYQVTQFGKPVTLSCSQTLNHNVMYWYQQKSSQAPKLLFHYYDKDFNNEADTPDNFQSRRPNTSFCFLDIRSPGLGDTAMYLCATSSLAEGYTFGSGTRLTVV.

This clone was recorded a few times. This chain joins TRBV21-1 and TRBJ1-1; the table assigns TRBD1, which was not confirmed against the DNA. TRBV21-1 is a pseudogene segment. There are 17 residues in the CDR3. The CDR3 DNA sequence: TGTGCCAGCAGCAAGGATTTTCCCGGACAGGGGAGTACTGAAGCTTTCTTT. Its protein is CASSKDFPGQGSTEAFF.

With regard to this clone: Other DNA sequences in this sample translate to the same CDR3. CDR3 nucleotides: TGTGCCAGTAGATTAGACTCCAACTCCTATAATTCACCCCTCCACTTT. Translation: CASRLDSNSYNSPLHF. The rearrangement links TRBV19 to TRBJ1-6; unclear D gene. V was pared by 6 bases and J by 0 bases, with 12 bases between. The CDR3 has 16 amino acids. CDR1 and CDR2 (germline): LNHDA, SQIVND (reference sequence).

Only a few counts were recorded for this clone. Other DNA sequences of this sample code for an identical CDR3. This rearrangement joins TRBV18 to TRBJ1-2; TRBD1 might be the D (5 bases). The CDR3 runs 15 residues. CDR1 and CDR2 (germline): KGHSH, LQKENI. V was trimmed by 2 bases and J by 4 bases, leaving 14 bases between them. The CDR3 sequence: CASSPGARALYGYTF. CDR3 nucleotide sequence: TGTGCCAGCTCACCAGGGGCCAGGGCGCTCTATGGCTACACCTTC.

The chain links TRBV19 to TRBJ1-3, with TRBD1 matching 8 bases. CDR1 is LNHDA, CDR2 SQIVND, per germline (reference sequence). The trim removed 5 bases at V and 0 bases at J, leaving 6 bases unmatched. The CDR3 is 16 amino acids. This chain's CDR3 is CASSPPTGVSGNTIYF. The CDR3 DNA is TGTGCCAGTAGTCCCCCGACAGGGGTCTCTGGAAACACCATATATTTT.